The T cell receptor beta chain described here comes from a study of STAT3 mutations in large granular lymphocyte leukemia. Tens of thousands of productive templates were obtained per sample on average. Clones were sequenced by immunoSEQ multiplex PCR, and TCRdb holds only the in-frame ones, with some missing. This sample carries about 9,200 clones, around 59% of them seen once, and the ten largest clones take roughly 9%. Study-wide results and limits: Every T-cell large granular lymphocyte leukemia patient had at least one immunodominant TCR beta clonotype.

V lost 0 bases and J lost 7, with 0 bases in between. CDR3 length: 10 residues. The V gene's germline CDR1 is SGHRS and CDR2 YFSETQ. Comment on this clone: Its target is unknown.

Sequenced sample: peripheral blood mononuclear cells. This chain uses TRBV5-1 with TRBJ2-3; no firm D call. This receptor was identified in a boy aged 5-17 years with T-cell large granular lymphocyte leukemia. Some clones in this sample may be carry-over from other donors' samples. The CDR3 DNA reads TGCGCCAGCAGCTTGGATACGCAGTATTTT. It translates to CASSLDTQYF.